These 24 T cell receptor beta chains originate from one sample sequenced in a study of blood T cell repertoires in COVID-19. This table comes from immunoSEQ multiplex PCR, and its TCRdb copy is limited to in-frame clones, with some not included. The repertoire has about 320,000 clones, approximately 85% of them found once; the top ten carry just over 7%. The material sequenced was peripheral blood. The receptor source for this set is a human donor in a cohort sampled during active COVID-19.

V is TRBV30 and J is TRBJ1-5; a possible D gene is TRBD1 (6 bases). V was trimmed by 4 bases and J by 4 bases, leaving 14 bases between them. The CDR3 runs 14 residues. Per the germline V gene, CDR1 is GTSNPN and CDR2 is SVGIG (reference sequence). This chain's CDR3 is CAWTSDSGNQPQHF. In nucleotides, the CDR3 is TGTGCCTGGACTTCGGACAGCGGTAATCAGCCCCAGCATTTT. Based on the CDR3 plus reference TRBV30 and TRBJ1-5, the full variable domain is SQTIHQWPATLVQPVGSPLSLECTVEGTSNPNLYWYRQAAGRGLQLLFYSVGIGQISSEVPQNLSASRPQDRQFILSSKKLLLSDSGFYLCAWTSDSGNQPQHFGDGTRLSIL.

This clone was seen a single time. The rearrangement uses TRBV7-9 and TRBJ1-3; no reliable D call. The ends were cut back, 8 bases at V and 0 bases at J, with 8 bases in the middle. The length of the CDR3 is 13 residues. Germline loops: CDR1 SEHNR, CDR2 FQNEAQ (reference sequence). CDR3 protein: CASAVSSGNTIYF. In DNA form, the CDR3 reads TGTGCCAGCGCCGTGAGCTCTGGAAACACCATATATTTT. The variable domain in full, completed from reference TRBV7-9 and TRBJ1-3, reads DTGVSQNPRHKITKRGQNVTFRCDPISEHNRLYWYRQTLGQGPEFLTYFQNEAQLEKSRLLSDRFSAERPKGSFSTLEIQRTEQGDSAMYLCASAVSSGNTIYFGEGSWLTVV.

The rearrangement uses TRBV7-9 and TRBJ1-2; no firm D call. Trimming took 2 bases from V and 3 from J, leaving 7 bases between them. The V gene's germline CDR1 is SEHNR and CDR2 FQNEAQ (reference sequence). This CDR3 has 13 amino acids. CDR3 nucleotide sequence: TGTGCCAGCAGCTTAAACGGAGACTATGGCTACACCTTC. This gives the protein CASSLNGDYGYTF.

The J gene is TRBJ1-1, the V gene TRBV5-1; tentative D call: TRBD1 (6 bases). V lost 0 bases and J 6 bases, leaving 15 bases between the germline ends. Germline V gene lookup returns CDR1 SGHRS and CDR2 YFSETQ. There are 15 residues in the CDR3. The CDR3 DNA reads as TGCGCCAGCAGCTTGGGCACAGGGCTGGTCTCTGAAGCTTTCTTT. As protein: CASSLGTGLVSEAFF.

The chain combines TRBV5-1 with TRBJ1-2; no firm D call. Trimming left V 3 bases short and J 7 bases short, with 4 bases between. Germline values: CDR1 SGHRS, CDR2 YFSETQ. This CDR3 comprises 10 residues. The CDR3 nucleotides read TGCGCCAGCAGCTCGGGTGGCTACACCTTC. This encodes CASSSGGYTF.

The DNA of the CDR3 is TGCAGCGTTGGCGGGCCCGATGGCTACACCTTC. This encodes CSVGGPDGYTF. The J gene is TRBJ1-2, the V gene TRBV29-1; D gene ambiguous. V lost 4 bases and J 6 bases, leaving 9 bases between the germline ends. The germline CDR1 and CDR2 sequences are SQVTM and ANQGSEA. The CDR3 loop spans 11 amino acids.

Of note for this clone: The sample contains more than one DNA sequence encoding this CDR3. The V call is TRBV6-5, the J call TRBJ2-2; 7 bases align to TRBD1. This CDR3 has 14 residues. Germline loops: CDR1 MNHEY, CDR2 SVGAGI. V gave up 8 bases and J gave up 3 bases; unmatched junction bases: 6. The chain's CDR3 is CASLRDRYTGELFF. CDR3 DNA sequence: TGTGCCAGCCTTCGGGACAGATACACCGGGGAGCTGTTTTTT.

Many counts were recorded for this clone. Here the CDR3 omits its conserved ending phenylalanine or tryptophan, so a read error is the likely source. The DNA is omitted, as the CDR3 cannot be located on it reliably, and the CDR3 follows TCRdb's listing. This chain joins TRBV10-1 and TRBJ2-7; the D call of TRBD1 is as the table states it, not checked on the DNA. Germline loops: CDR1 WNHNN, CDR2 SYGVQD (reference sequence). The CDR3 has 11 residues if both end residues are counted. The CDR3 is CASSAVGQAHL.

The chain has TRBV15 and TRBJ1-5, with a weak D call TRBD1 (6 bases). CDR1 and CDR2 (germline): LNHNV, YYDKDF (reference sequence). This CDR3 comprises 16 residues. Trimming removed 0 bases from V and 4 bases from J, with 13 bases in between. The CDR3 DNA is TGTGCCACCAGCAGAGATTTAGGGACATTGAATCAGCCCCAGCATTTT. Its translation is CATSRDLGTLNQPQHF.

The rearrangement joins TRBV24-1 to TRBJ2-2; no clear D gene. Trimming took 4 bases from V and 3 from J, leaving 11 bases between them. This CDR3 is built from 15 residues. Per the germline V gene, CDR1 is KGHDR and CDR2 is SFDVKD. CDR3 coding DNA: TGTGCCACCAGTGACCCAGCTCGGGACACCGGGGAGCTGTTTTTT. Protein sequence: CATSDPARDTGELFF.

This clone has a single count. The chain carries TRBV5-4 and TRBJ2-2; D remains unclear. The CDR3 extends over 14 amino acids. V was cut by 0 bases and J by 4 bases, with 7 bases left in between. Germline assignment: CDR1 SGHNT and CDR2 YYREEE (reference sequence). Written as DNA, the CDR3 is TGTGCCAGCAGCTTGGACAGTCTCACCGGGGAGCTGTTTTTT. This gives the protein CASSLDSLTGELFF.

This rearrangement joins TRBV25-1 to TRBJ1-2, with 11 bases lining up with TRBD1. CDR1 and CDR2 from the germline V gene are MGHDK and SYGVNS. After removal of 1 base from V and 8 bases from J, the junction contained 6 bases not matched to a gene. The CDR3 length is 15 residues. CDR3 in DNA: TGTGCCAGCAGTGAATCTGGACAGGGGGCGCGAGGCTACACCTTC. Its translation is CASSESGQGARGYTF.

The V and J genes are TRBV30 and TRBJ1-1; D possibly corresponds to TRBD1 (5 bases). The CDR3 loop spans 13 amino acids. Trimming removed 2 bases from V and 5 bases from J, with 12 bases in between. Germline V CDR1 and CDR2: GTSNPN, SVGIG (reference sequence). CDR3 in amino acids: CAWSPAGGTEAFF. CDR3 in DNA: TGTGCCTGGAGTCCCGCGGGGGGAACTGAAGCTTTCTTT.

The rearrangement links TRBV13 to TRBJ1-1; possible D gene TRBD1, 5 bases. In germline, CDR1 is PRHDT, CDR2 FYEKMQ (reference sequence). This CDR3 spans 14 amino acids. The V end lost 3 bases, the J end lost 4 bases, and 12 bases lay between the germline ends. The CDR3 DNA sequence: TGTGCCAGCAGCTTTCGGGCGCAGGGCACTGAAGCTTTCTTT. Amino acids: CASSFRAQGTEAFF.

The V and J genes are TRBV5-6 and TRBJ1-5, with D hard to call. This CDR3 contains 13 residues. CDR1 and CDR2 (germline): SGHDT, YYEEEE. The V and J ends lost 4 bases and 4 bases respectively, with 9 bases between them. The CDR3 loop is CASSRDRNQPQHF. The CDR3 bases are TGTGCCAGCAGCCGGGATAGAAATCAGCCCCAGCATTTT.

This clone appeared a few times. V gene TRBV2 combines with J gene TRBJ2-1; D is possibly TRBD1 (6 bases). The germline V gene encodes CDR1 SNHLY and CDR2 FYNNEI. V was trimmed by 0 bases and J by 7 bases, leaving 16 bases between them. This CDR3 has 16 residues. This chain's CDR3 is CASSEARQGIRNEQFF. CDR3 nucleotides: TGTGCCAGCAGTGAAGCGCGGCAGGGGATTAGGAATGAGCAGTTCTTC.

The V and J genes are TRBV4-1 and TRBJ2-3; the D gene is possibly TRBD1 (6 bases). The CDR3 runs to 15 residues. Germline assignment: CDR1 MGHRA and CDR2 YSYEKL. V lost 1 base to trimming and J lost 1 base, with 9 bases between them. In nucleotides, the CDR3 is TGCGCCAGCAGCCAAGTCGGGACACGCACAGATACGCAGTATTTT. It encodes CASSQVGTRTDTQYF.

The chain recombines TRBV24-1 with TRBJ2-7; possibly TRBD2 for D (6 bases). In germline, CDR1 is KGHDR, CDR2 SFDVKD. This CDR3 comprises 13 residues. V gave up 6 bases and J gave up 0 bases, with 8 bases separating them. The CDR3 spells CATSRGASYEQYF. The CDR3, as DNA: TGTGCCACCAGTCGCGGGGCCTCCTACGAGCAGTACTTC.

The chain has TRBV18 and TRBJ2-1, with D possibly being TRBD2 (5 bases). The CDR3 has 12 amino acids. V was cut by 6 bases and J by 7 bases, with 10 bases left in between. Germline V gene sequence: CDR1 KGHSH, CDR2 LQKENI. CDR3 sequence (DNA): TGTGCCAGCTCCCAACTAGGGAATGAGCAGTTCTTC. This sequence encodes CASSQLGNEQFF. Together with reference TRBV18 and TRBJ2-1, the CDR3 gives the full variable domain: NAGVMQNPRHLVRRRGQEARLRCSPMKGHSHVYWYRQLPEEGLKFMVYLQKENIIDESGMPKERFSAEFPKEGPSILRIQQVVRGDSAAYFCASSQLGNEQFFGPGTRLTVL.

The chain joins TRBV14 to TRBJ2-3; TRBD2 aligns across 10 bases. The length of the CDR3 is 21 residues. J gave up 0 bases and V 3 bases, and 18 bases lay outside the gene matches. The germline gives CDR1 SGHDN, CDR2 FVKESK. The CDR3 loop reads CASSQRKGSSGGGHSTDTQYF. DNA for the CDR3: TGTGCCAGCAGCCAGCGGAAGGGGTCTAGCGGGGGAGGACATAGCACAGATACGCAGTATTTT.

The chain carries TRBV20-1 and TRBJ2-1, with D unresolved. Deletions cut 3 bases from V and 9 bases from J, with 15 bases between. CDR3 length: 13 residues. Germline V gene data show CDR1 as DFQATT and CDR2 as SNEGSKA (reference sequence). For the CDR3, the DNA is TGCAGTGCTAGTAATCCCTTTGTTTCTGAGCAGTTCTTC. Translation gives CSASNPFVSEQFF.

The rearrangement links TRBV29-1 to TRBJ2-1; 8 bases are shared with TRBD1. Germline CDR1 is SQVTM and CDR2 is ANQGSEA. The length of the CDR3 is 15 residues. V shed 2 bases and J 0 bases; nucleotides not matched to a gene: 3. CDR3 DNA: TGCAGCGTTGAAAGGGGACAGGTCTCCTACAATGAGCAGTTCTTC. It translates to CSVERGQVSYNEQFF.

The CDR3 loop reads CASSIGGRGNQPQHF. The CDR3 DNA reads TGTGCCAGTAGTATAGGAGGCAGGGGCAATCAGCCCCAGCATTTT. The chain uses TRBV19 and TRBJ1-5; tentative D call: TRBD1 (5 bases). CDR1 and CDR2 (germline): LNHDA, SQIVND (reference sequence). CDR3 length: 15 amino acids. V gave up 1 base and J gave up 2 bases, with 9 bases separating them.

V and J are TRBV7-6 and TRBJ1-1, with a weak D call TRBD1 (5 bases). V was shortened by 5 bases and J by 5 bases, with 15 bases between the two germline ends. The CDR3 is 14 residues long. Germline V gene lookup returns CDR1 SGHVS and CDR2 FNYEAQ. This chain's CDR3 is CASSMQGSGTEAFF. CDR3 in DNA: TGTGCCAGCAGCATGCAGGGTTCCGGAACTGAAGCTTTCTTT.